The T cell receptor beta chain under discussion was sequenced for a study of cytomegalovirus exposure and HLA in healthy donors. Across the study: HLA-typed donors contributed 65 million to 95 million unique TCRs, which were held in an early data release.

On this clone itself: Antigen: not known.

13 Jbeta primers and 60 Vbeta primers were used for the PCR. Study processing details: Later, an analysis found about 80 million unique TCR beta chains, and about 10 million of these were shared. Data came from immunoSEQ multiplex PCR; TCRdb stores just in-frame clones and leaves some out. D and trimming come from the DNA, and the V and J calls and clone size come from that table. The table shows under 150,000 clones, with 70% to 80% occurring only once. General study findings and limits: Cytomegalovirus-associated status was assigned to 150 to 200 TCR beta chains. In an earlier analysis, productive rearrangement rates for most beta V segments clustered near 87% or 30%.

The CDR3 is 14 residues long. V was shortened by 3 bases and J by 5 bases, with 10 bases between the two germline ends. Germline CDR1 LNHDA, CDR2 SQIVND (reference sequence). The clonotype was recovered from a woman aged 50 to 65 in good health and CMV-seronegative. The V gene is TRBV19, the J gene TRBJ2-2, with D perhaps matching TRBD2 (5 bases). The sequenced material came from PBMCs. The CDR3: CASSISRGTGELFF. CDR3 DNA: TGTGCCAGTAGTATTTCTCGAGGGACCGGGGAGCTGTTTTTT.